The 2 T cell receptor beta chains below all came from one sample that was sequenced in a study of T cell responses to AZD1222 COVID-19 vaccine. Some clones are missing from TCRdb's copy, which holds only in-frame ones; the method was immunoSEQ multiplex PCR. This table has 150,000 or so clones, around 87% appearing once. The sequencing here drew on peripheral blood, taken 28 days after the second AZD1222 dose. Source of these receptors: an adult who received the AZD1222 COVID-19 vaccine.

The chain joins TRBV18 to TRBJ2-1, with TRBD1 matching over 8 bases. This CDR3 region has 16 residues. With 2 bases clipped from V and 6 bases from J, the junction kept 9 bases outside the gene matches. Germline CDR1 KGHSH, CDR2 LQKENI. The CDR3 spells CASSPSSGQGSNEQFF. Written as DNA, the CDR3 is TGTGCCAGCTCACCAAGCTCTGGACAGGGCTCCAATGAGCAGTTCTTC.

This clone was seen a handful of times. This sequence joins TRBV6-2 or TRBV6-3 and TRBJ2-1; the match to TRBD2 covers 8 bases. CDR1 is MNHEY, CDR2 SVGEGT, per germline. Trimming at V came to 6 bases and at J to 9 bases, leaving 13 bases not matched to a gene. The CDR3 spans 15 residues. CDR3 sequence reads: CASSRLAIYPGEQFF. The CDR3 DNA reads TGTGCCAGCAGCCGACTAGCGATTTACCCAGGTGAGCAGTTCTTC.